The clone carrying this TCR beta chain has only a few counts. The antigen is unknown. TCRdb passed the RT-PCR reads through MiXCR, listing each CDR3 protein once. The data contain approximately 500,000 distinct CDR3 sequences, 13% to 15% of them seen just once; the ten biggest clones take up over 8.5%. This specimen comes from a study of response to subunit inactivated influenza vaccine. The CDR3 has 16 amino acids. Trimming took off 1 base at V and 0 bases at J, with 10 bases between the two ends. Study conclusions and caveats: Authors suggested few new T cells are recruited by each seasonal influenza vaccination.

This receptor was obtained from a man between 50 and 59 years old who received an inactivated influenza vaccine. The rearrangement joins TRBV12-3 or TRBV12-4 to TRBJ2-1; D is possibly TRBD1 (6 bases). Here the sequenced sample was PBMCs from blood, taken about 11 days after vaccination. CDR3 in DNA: TGTGCCAGCAGTTTAGACAGGGAAAGCTCCTACAATGAGCAGTTCTTC. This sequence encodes CASSLDRESSYNEQFF.